Presented here are 5 T cell receptor beta chains from one specimen sequenced in a study of CD8+ T cells in alopecia areata. Sequencing used cDNA as its template, made by extracting RNA and reverse transcribing it. The method was immunoSEQ multiplex PCR; TCRdb's version includes in-frame clones alone and lacks a portion of them. The repertoire has 90,000 to 150,000 clones, roughly two fifths of them found once; the top ten carry roughly 3.2%. The source material was CD4+ T cells sorted from blood. Every receptor here comes from a human donor with alopecia areata.

This chain joins TRBV30 and TRBJ1-5; D may be TRBD1 (6 bases). The CDR3 loop spans 13 amino acids. V lost 0 bases and J 4 bases, leaving 7 bases between the germline ends. CDR1 is GTSNPN, CDR2 SVGIG, per germline (reference sequence). The CDR3: CAWSVTGNQPQHF. The CDR3 DNA reads as TGTGCCTGGAGTGTAACAGGGAATCAGCCCCAGCATTTT.

The V and J genes are TRBV5-4 and TRBJ2-7, with 8 bases matching TRBD2. Trimming removed 4 bases from V and 1 base from J; junction bases left unmatched: 7. The CDR3 runs 15 residues. CDR1 is SGHNT and CDR2 is YYREEE in the germline V gene (reference sequence). DNA of the CDR3: TGTGCCAGCAGCAGGCCGGGAGGGCAGTCCTACGAGCAGTACTTC. This translates into CASSRPGGQSYEQYF.

The V call is TRBV28, the J call TRBJ2-7; no clear D. The CDR3 is 11 residues long. V lost 3 bases and J lost 4, with 4 bases in between. Looked up from germline, CDR1 is MDHEN and CDR2 is SYDVKM. CDR3 nucleotide sequence: TGTGCCAGCAGTTTCTTGTACGAGCAGTACTTC. Translated: CASSFLYEQYF.

CDR3 protein: CSVEDTGGYTF. CDR3 DNA: TGCAGCGTTGAAGATACAGGGGGCTACACCTTC. The genes are TRBV29-1 and TRBJ1-2, with D tentatively TRBD1 (6 bases). Germline V gives CDR1 SQVTM, CDR2 ANQGSEA. The CDR3 spans 11 residues. V gave up 0 bases and J gave up 8 bases, with 7 bases separating them.

J is TRBJ1-2 and V is TRBV5-1; D is possibly TRBD1 (6 bases). The CDR3 length is 15 residues. Germline V CDR1 and CDR2: SGHRS, YFSETQ. Trimming removed 1 base from V and 2 bases from J, with 12 bases in between. In nucleotides, the CDR3 is TGCGCCAGCAGCTTGTCGGACAGTATAAACTATGGCTACACCTTC. This encodes CASSLSDSINYGYTF.